Each of the 32 T cell receptor beta chains below was sequenced from the same sample in a study of shared clonotypes between healthy human individuals. TCRdb's table, derived via immunoSEQ multiplex PCR, lists solely in-frame clones and lacks some. The table has roughly 500,000 clones, almost 97% seen once; the top ten hold roughly 0.06%. The specimen sequenced was naive CD4+ T cells sorted from blood. Subset given: CD45RA+ positively selected. These receptors were collected from a woman in her 30s in good health.

The rearrangement joins TRBV11-3 to TRBJ2-7, with D unresolved. In germline, CDR1 is SGHNT, CDR2 YENEEA. Trimming pared 1 base from V and 4 bases from J, leaving 14 bases between. This CDR3 contains 15 residues. The CDR3 DNA sequence: TGTGCCAGCAGCTTAGTCATGGACGGTCGATACGAGCAGTACTTC. Protein: CASSLVMDGRYEQYF.

The chain joins TRBV15 to TRBJ1-2; unclear D gene. The CDR3 loop spans 13 amino acids. Germline CDR1 and CDR2: LNHNV and YYDKDF (reference sequence). V was shortened by 5 bases and J by 2 bases, with 9 bases between the two germline ends. The CDR3 protein is CATSGDGNYGYTF. In DNA, the CDR3 is TGTGCCACCAGCGGTGACGGGAACTATGGCTACACCTTC.

This clone occurred once. The chain employs TRBV27 and TRBJ2-1, with 12 bases lining up with TRBD2. Looked up from germline, CDR1 is MNHEY and CDR2 is SMNVEV (reference sequence). The CDR3 length is 13 residues. V lost 8 bases to trimming and J lost 6 bases; unmatched junction nucleotides: 2. The DNA of the CDR3 is TGTGCCAGCCGGACTAGCGGGATCAATGAGCAGTTCTTC. Residues: CASRTSGINEQFF.

V is TRBV30 and J is TRBJ1-4; perhaps TRBD1 as D (6 bases). This CDR3 spans 13 amino acids. From germline, CDR1 is GTSNPN and CDR2 SVGIG (reference sequence). Trimming took off 5 bases at V and 7 bases at J, with 14 bases between the two ends. Here the CDR3 DNA reads TGTGCCTGGGGGACCTCGGGGGCTGAAAAACTGTTTTTT. Translating gives CAWGTSGAEKLFF.

The chain joins TRBV5-1 to TRBJ2-3; TRBD2 agrees at 7 bases. CDR1 is SGHRS and CDR2 is YFSETQ in the germline V gene. After removal of 0 bases from V and 4 bases from J, the junction contained 5 bases not matched to a gene. The CDR3 has 15 residues. The CDR3 region has the DNA TGCGCCAGCAGCTTGGACGCGGGAGCGGCAGATACGCAGTATTTT. Its translation: CASSLDAGAADTQYF.

The chain employs TRBV6-5 and TRBJ2-7, with D maybe TRBD2 (7 bases). Trimming stripped 2 bases from V and 3 bases from J, with 14 bases between. Germline lookup yields CDR1 MNHEY and CDR2 SVGAGI. The CDR3 has 15 residues. The CDR3 loop reads CASSYGGGAHYEQYF. The DNA of the CDR3 is TGTGCCAGCAGTTACGGGGGGGGCGCCCACTACGAGCAGTACTTC.

The chain joins TRBV5-1 to TRBJ2-5; D perhaps matches TRBD1 (5 bases). The J call is in doubt because the DNA end fits TRBJ2-7 better. The germline CDR1 and CDR2 sequences are SGHRS and YFSETQ. The CDR3 runs to 14 residues. CDR3 in DNA: TGCGCCAGCAGCTTGGTTGGACAAACCTACGAGCAGTACTTC. Amino acids: CASSLVGQTYEQYF.

The gene calls are TRBV5-5 and TRBJ2-7; TRBD2 matches 11 bases. CDR1 is SGHKS, CDR2 YYEKEE, per germline (reference sequence). The V segment lost 2 bases and the J segment 7 bases; nucleotides outside the gene matches: 8. There are 15 residues in the CDR3. The CDR3 reads CASSLGSGRAREQYF. CDR3 nucleotides: TGTGCCAGCAGCTTAGGTAGCGGGAGGGCGAGGGAGCAGTACTTC.

The chain links TRBV7-2 to TRBJ2-7; 8 nucleotides match TRBD2. The CDR3 is 16 residues long. The V gene end was trimmed by 6 bases and the J gene end by 1 base; junction bases not matched to a gene: 11. Germline assignment: CDR1 SGHTA and CDR2 FQGNSA. In nucleotides, the CDR3 is TGTGCCAGCAGTTGGTTTGCTGCGGGAGGATCCTACGAGCAGTACTTC. Translated: CASSWFAAGGSYEQYF.

The chain couples TRBV10-3 to TRBJ2-3; D is perhaps TRBD1 (6 bases). Germline V gives CDR1 ENHRY, CDR2 SYGVKD. The CDR3 contains 16 residues. Trimming pared 6 bases from V and 1 base from J, leaving 17 bases between. The CDR3 DNA is TGTGCCATCAGGGAGCCCAGGGGTGGACGCACAGATACGCAGTATTTT. Encoded protein: CAIREPRGGRTDTQYF.

This clone was detected a few times. The V call is TRBV14, the J call TRBJ2-7; D call uncertain. V lost 1 base and J 0 bases, leaving 7 bases between the germline ends. The germline V gene encodes CDR1 SGHDN and CDR2 FVKESK. The length of the CDR3 is 14 residues. CDR3 protein: CASSQGHSSYEQYF. CDR3 in DNA: TGTGCCAGCAGCCAAGGGCACAGCTCCTACGAGCAGTACTTC.

This clone was counted once. The chain joins TRBV5-1 to TRBJ2-6, with D uncertain. The CDR3 runs to 14 residues. Germline V CDR1 and CDR2: SGHRS, YFSETQ. V shed 4 bases and J shed 0 bases, with 5 bases lying between them. CDR3 sequence reads: CASSANSGANVLTF. CDR3 sequence (DNA): TGCGCCAGCAGCGCGAACTCTGGGGCCAACGTCCTGACTTTC. The variable domain in full, completed from reference TRBV5-1 and TRBJ2-6, reads KAGVTQTPRYLIKTRGQQVTLSCSPISGHRSVSWYQQTPGQGLQFLFEYFSETQRNKGNFPGRFSGRQFSNSRSEMNVSTLELGDSALYLCASSANSGANVLTFGAGSRLTVL.

This clone was picked up one time. The chain links TRBV6-5 to TRBJ2-7, with 12 bases that match TRBD2. CDR3 length: 15 residues. Per the germline V gene, CDR1 is MNHEY and CDR2 is SVGAGI. The V gene end was trimmed by 7 bases and the J gene end by 0 bases; junction bases not matched to a gene: 4. This CDR3 reads CASTLTSGSSYEQYF. DNA of the CDR3: TGTGCCAGCACCCTGACTAGCGGGAGCTCCTACGAGCAGTACTTC.

The chain employs TRBV6-6 and TRBJ2-7; no definite D call. From germline, CDR1 is MNHNY and CDR2 SVGAGI (reference sequence). The CDR3 has 12 amino acids. Trimming removed 5 bases from V and 2 bases from J, with 7 bases in between. DNA of the CDR3: TGTGCCAGCAGTGCGAGTGCCTACGAGCAGTACTTC. The encoded protein is CASSASAYEQYF.

This chain connects TRBV6-5 to TRBJ2-7, with 7 bases fitting TRBD2. V gave up 2 bases and J gave up 3 bases; unmatched junction bases: 4. Germline V gene data show CDR1 as MNHEY and CDR2 as SVGAGI. This CDR3 contains 14 residues. The CDR3 here is CASSYGLGSYEQYF. CDR3 bases: TGTGCCAGCAGTTACGGACTAGGAAGCTACGAGCAGTACTTC.

The V call is TRBV6-5, the J call TRBJ2-7; 14 bases map to TRBD2. V lost 7 bases to trimming and J lost 7 bases; unmatched junction nucleotides: 3. Germline V CDR1 and CDR2: MNHEY, SVGAGI. The length of the CDR3 is 13 residues. CDR3 bases: TGTGCCAGCAAGGGACTAGCGGGGGAGGAGCAGTACTTC. Translating gives CASKGLAGEEQYF.

This chain connects TRBV5-1 to TRBJ1-3; tentatively, D is TRBD1 (5 bases). V lost 4 bases, J lost 2 bases, and 10 bases lay in between. Germline CDR1 SGHRS, CDR2 YFSETQ. CDR3 length: 14 amino acids. CDR3 protein: CASSQGGTGNTIYF. The CDR3 DNA reads TGCGCCAGCAGCCAGGGAGGAACTGGAAACACCATATATTTT.

This sequence joins TRBV28 and TRBJ2-6, with 10 bases aligning to TRBD1. This CDR3 spans 16 amino acids. J gave up 1 base and V 9 bases, and 6 bases lay outside the gene matches. Germline lookup yields CDR1 MDHEN and CDR2 SYDVKM. The CDR3 here is CASRDRGESGANVLTF. CDR3 nucleotides: TGTGCCAGTCGGGACAGGGGTGAATCTGGGGCCAACGTCCTGACTTTC.

The chain combines TRBV28 with TRBJ2-7, with 7 bases identical to TRBD2. CDR1 and CDR2 from the germline V gene are MDHEN and SYDVKM. CDR3 length: 15 residues. Trimming took 6 bases from V and 4 from J; bases not matched to a gene: 12. The CDR3 loop reads CASSPLGGVYYEQYF. CDR3 coding DNA: TGTGCCAGCAGCCCCCTGGGGGGGGTTTATTACGAGCAGTACTTC.

V usage is TRBV7-2 and J usage is TRBJ2-7, with 10 positions matching TRBD1. Germline CDR1 SGHTA, CDR2 FQGNSA. This CDR3 is 14 amino acids long. Trimming cost V 4 bases and J 8 bases; bases outside gene matches: 8. The CDR3 DNA follows: TGTGCCAGCAGCTACCGGGACAGGGGTTTTAAGCAGTACTTC. This sequence encodes CASSYRDRGFKQYF.

V and J are TRBV28 and TRBJ2-7, with a weak D call TRBD2 (6 bases). The CDR3 length is 15 residues. V was trimmed by 3 bases and J by 3 bases, leaving 15 bases between them. CDR1 and CDR2 (germline): MDHEN, SYDVKM. In DNA form, the CDR3 reads TGTGCCAGCAGTTTCCTCGGGAGAGGGGTCTACGAGCAGTACTTC. Translated, it gives CASSFLGRGVYEQYF.

The CDR3 here is CASSLRLTYEQYF. The DNA of the CDR3 is TGTGCCAGCAGTTTAAGATTGACCTACGAGCAGTACTTC. The genes are TRBV28 and TRBJ2-7; the D is unclear. Germline CDR1 and CDR2: MDHEN and SYDVKM. Trimming left V 2 bases short and J 2 bases short, with 7 bases between. The length of the CDR3 is 13 residues.

The chain joins TRBV6-5 to TRBJ2-7; 7 bases match TRBD2. The V and J ends lost 2 bases and 9 bases, in that order; junction bases with no gene match: 7. Germline CDR1 MNHEY, CDR2 SVGAGI. CDR3 length equals 13 residues. The CDR3 loop reads CASSYAASGTQYF. Here the CDR3 DNA reads TGTGCCAGCAGTTACGCGGCTAGCGGAACGCAGTACTTC.

This chain connects TRBV5-1 to TRBJ1-1; 7 bases map to TRBD1. Per the germline V gene, CDR1 is SGHRS and CDR2 is YFSETQ. This CDR3 spans 13 amino acids. J gave up 7 bases and V 3 bases, and 6 bases lay outside the gene matches. The CDR3 coding sequence is TGCGCCAGCAGCTGGGGGACAGCGGATGAAGCTTTCTTT. Translating gives CASSWGTADEAFF.

The chain carries TRBV27 and TRBJ1-5, with no clear D. Trimming stripped 4 bases from V and 0 bases from J, with 13 bases between. Germline-derived CDR1 and CDR2 are MNHEY and SMNVEV (reference sequence). The CDR3 consists of 16 residues. The DNA for the CDR3 is TGTGCCAGCAGTTCCCCGGGCAGCTCTAGCAATCAGCCCCAGCATTTT. It codes for CASSSPGSSSNQPQHF.

The chain joins TRBV5-1 to TRBJ2-5, with a weak D call TRBD2 (6 bases). The V and J ends lost 5 bases and 1 base respectively, with 27 bases between them. This CDR3 contains 19 residues. The germline CDR1 and CDR2 sequences are SGHRS and YFSETQ. CDR3 amino acids: CASSFRKTASGSPQETQYF. CDR3 nucleotides: TGCGCCAGCAGTTTCCGAAAGACTGCTTCCGGGAGTCCCCAAGAGACCCAGTACTTC.

For the CDR3, the DNA is TGTGCCAGCAGTTTATACGGGAACAATCAGCCCCAGCATTTT. Encoded protein: CASSLYGNNQPQHF. This chain links TRBV28 with TRBJ1-5, with D uncertain. This CDR3 spans 14 amino acids. V lost 1 base, J lost 3 bases, and 7 bases lay in between. CDR1 is MDHEN and CDR2 is SYDVKM in the germline V gene.

This sequence joins TRBV7-8 and TRBJ2-5; weak D call: TRBD1 (6 bases). Gene TRBJ2-7 matches the end of the DNA better, so the J call may be wrong. CDR3 length equals 15 residues. Per the germline V gene, CDR1 is SGHVS and CDR2 is FQNEAQ. CDR3 amino acids: CASSLPRDNLYEQYF. The CDR3 DNA follows: TGTGCCAGCAGCTTACCTAGGGACAACCTCTACGAGCAGTACTTC.

The chain has TRBV15 and TRBJ1-1, with 7 positions matching TRBD1. The CDR3 covers 16 residues. The trim removed 1 base at V and 0 bases at J, leaving 5 bases unmatched. CDR1 is LNHNV and CDR2 is YYDKDF in the germline V gene (reference sequence). In DNA form, the CDR3 reads TGTGCCACCAGCAGAGCCCGGAGGGGGCTGAACACTGAAGCTTTCTTT. Protein product: CATSRARRGLNTEAFF.

J is TRBJ2-4 and V is TRBV9; 11 bases are a match to TRBD2. This CDR3 contains 19 residues. The germline gives CDR1 SGDLS, CDR2 YYNGEE. V trimming: 0 bases; J trimming: 0 bases; junction bases outside the gene matches: 8. The DNA of the CDR3 is TGTGCCAGCAGCGTAGACCTAGCGGGAGGCTCGGAAGCCAAAAACATTCAGTACTTC. Its protein product is CASSVDLAGGSEAKNIQYF.

This chain links TRBV28 with TRBJ2-7, with 7 bases aligning to TRBD1. J was trimmed by 1 base and V by 5 bases; bases with no gene match: 17. This CDR3 is built from 18 residues. Germline values: CDR1 MDHEN, CDR2 SYDVKM. The DNA of the CDR3 is TGTGCCAGCAGTAAAAATAGCCCCGGGACAGCCATATCCTACGAGCAGTACTTC. This encodes CASSKNSPGTAISYEQYF.

J is TRBJ1-4 and V is TRBV28, with D maybe TRBD1 (6 bases). CDR3 length equals 17 residues. Germline values: CDR1 MDHEN, CDR2 SYDVKM. Trimming pared 2 bases from V and 0 bases from J, leaving 13 bases between. The CDR3 spells CASSLPGVGATNEKLFF. The CDR3 coding sequence is TGTGCCAGCAGTTTACCAGGGGTAGGAGCAACTAATGAAAAACTGTTTTTT.